A single sample gave rise to the 17 T cell receptor beta chains below, sequenced in a study of molecular identifiers for immune sequencing clone quantification. TCRdb used MiXCR to reprocess the PCR reads, holding one entry per CDR3 protein. This table holds around 460,000 distinct CDR3 sequences, around 23% found once. The sequencing sample was made of naive CD8+ T cells from blood, with Jurkat cell RNA spiked in. Subset indicated: FACS-sorted CD8+CD4-CCR7+CD45RA+ naive T cells. These receptors originate from a human donor in good health. Some libraries in this study had Jurkat cell RNA spiked in.

This clonotype turned up a few times. V usage is TRBV11-2 and J usage is TRBJ2-7; TRBD1 agrees at 10 bases. V lost 6 bases to trimming and J lost 5 bases; unmatched junction nucleotides: 4. The CDR3 sequence is 13 residues long. In germline, CDR1 is SGHAT, CDR2 FQNNGV. CDR3 coding DNA: TGTGCCAGCAGTGGACAGGGGGTGGACGAGCAGTACTTC. Protein: CASSGQGVDEQYF.

The CDR3 region has the DNA TGTGCCAGCAGCCACGCACTAGCGCGGGGCACAGATACGCAGTATTTT. Encoded protein: CASSHALARGTDTQYF. This chain uses TRBV14 with TRBJ2-3, with 7 bases identical to TRBD2. The V and J ends lost 3 bases and 1 base, in that order; junction bases with no gene match: 7. Germline V gene sequence: CDR1 SGHDN, CDR2 FVKESK. The length of the CDR3 is 16 residues.

The CDR3, as DNA: TGTGCCAGCAGCGATACTAGCGGGTGTTACGAGCAGTACTTC. Translating gives CASSDTSGCYEQYF. V usage is TRBV11-2 and J usage is TRBJ2-7; TRBD2 aligns across 9 bases. The length of the CDR3 is 14 residues. Germline values: CDR1 SGHAT, CDR2 FQNNGV. V shed 5 bases, J shed 4 bases, and the junction held 6 bases outside the gene matches.

The rearrangement uses TRBV28 and TRBJ1-1; 9 bases are a match to TRBD1. CDR1 is MDHEN, CDR2 SYDVKM, per germline. The junction had 12 bases not matched to a gene; V was cut back by 4 bases and J by 0 bases. The CDR3 contains 18 residues. This CDR3 is CASSSTGTGIEMNTEAFF. Written as DNA, the CDR3 is TGTGCCAGCAGTTCCACGGGGACAGGGATTGAAATGAACACTGAAGCTTTCTTT.

This clonotype was counted ten times or more. This rearrangement joins TRBV25-1 to TRBJ2-1; D remains unclear. Between the trimmed V and J ends, which lost 3 bases and 10 bases, there was a span of 4 bases. CDR1 and CDR2 from the germline V gene are MGHDK and SYGVNS. The CDR3 has 10 amino acids. The CDR3 DNA follows: TGTGCCAGCAGTGAGGAAGAGCAGTTCTTC. This encodes CASSEEEQFF. The full variable domain, its missing parts supplied by reference TRBV25-1 and TRBJ2-1, is EADIYQTPRYLVIGTGKKITLECSQTMGHDKMYWYQQDPGMELHLIHYSYGVNSTEKGDLSSESTVSRIRTEHFPLTLESARPSHTSQYLCASSEEEQFFGPGTRLTVL.

Many counts were recorded for this clonotype. The chain couples TRBV6-5 to TRBJ2-7; a possible D gene is TRBD2 (6 bases). V lost 1 base, J lost 4 bases, and 14 bases lay in between. Per germline, CDR1 MNHEY and CDR2 SVGAGI. The CDR3 is 15 amino acids. CDR3 bases: TGTGCCAGCAGTTACTTAAACGCCGGGGGATACGAGCAGTACTTC. Its protein product is CASSYLNAGGYEQYF.

This clonotype was recorded a few times. The rearrangement uses TRBV29-1 and TRBJ1-2; possible D gene TRBD1, 6 bases. The CDR3 totals 13 residues. Germline V gene sequence: CDR1 SQVTM, CDR2 ANQGSEA. Trimming pared 7 bases from V and 6 bases from J, leaving 18 bases between. The CDR3 bases are TGCAGCGCTAAGCTTACAGGGCTCGATGGCTACACCTTC. Protein product: CSAKLTGLDGYTF.

In the case of this clonotype: Because it lacks the conserved phenylalanine or tryptophan at the end, this CDR3 is likely a read error. The J gene is TRBJ1-1, the V gene TRBV7-2, with a weak D call TRBD1 (5 bases). The ends were cut back, 3 bases at V and 4 bases at J, with 9 bases in the middle. CDR1 SGHTA and CDR2 FQGNSA come from the germline V gene. The CDR3 loop spans 13 amino acids. In nucleotides, the CDR3 is TGTGCCAGCAGCTTCGGAGGGGCCACTGAAGCTTTCTGT. Amino acid sequence: CASSFGGATEAFC.

This clonotype was seen many times. V usage is TRBV30 and J usage is TRBJ2-7, with D unclear. The V end was cut by 0 bases, the J end by 4 bases, with 7 bases between. Germline CDR1 and CDR2: GTSNPN and SVGIG (reference sequence). This CDR3 has 12 residues. CDR3 nucleotide sequence: TGTGCCTGGAGTGTATGGGGTTACGAGCAGTACTTC. Its protein product is CAWSVWGYEQYF.

This clonotype has ten or more counts. The V gene is TRBV7-9, the J gene TRBJ2-7; D ambiguous. Germline V gives CDR1 SEHNR, CDR2 FQNEAQ (reference sequence). The CDR3 loop spans 13 amino acids. V lost 4 bases, J lost 2 bases, and 9 bases lay in between. CDR3 sequence (DNA): TGTGCCAGCAGCTCGGACCATACCTACGAGCAGTACTTC. Translated: CASSSDHTYEQYF.

The table lists this clonotype with a few counts. V and J are TRBV10-3 and TRBJ2-7; TRBD1 is a possible D gene (5 bases). The V end was cut by 3 bases, the J end by 3 bases, with 9 bases between. The CDR3 has 13 amino acids. Germline V CDR1 and CDR2: ENHRY, SYGVKD. CDR3 coding DNA: TGTGCCATCAGTGATGGGGCCCTCTACGAGCAGTACTTC. It is translated as CAISDGALYEQYF.

The chain has TRBV3-1 and TRBJ1-1; a weak D match, TRBD1 (6 bases). The V end lost 0 bases, the J end lost 11 bases, and 16 bases lay between the germline ends. This CDR3 spans 14 amino acids. Germline assignment: CDR1 LGHDT and CDR2 YNNKEL (reference sequence). As DNA, the CDR3 is TGTGCCAGCAGCCAAGATTTCCGGGGGCCACATGCTTTCTTT. It specifies CASSQDFRGPHAFF.

This clonotype came up many times. The V and J genes are TRBV2 and TRBJ1-4; TRBD1 matches at 10 bases. CDR3 length: 14 amino acids. Germline V lookup: CDR1 SNHLY, CDR2 FYNNEI. V gave up 8 bases and J gave up 6 bases; unmatched junction bases: 6. The CDR3 is CASRPGQGYEKLFF. CDR3 nucleotides: TGTGCCAGCCGCCCGGGACAGGGGTATGAAAAACTGTTTTTT.

In regard to this clonotype: The junction shows a germline mismatch at one end, possibly a read error. J is TRBJ1-2 and V is TRBV7-9; weak D call: TRBD1 (5 bases). The germline gives CDR1 SEHNR, CDR2 FQNEAQ (reference sequence). CDR3 length: 12 residues. Here the CDR3 reads CATTGGYYGFTF. As DNA, the CDR3 is TGTGCCACCACCGGGGGTTACTATGGCTTCACCTTC.

This clonotype was detected many times. The V and J genes are TRBV14 and TRBJ2-5; D unclear. Germline CDR1 is SGHDN and CDR2 is FVKESK. V lost 0 bases to trimming and J lost 5 bases, with 7 bases between them. The length of the CDR3 is 13 residues. CDR3 DNA: TGTGCCAGCAGCCAAGAAACTTTTGAGACCCAGTACTTC. Amino acid sequence: CASSQETFETQYF.

With respect to this clonotype: This may arise from a read error, as a much more abundant clone is one base away. This chain joins TRBV28 and TRBJ1-2; D remains ambiguous. The V and J ends lost 1 base and 4 bases respectively, with 10 bases between them. CDR1 is MDHEN and CDR2 is SYDVKM in the germline V gene. CDR3 length equals 14 residues. The CDR3 loop is CASSLSGNSYGYTF. The CDR3, as DNA: TGTGCCAGCAGTTTATCCGGAAACAGCTATGGCTACACCTTC.

The chain carries TRBV6-5 and TRBJ2-7, with TRBD2 matching over 8 bases. CDR1 and CDR2 from the germline V gene are MNHEY and SVGAGI. This CDR3 comprises 15 residues. J gave up 3 bases and V 5 bases, and 9 bases lay outside the gene matches. The CDR3: CASSVLLAANYEQYF. The CDR3 DNA sequence: TGTGCCAGCAGTGTCCTACTAGCGGCAAACTACGAGCAGTACTTC.